One sample yielded the 5 T cell receptor beta chains listed below, sequenced in a study of OX40 agonist ivuxolimab in advanced cancers. Sequenced by immunoSEQ multiplex PCR; TCRdb stores in-frame clones only, minus some. The sample has roughly 80,000 clones, approximately 85% seen once; the top ten hold 2.2%. The specimen comprised CD4+ or CD8+ T cells sorted from blood, sampled in a trial of the OX40 agonist ivuxolimab. The receptors here all came from an adult with an advanced solid tumor such as melanoma, head and neck, liver or kidney cancer.

The chain combines TRBV6-1 with TRBJ2-1; 11 nucleotides align to TRBD2. With V trimmed by 4 bases and J by 3 bases, 5 bases remained unmatched. The CDR3 runs 16 residues. Germline CDR1 is MNHNS and CDR2 is SASEGT. Here the CDR3 DNA reads TGTGCCAGCAGTGGAGGACTAGCGGGCGGCTACAATGAGCAGTTCTTC. Amino acids: CASSGGLAGGYNEQFF.

This chain joins TRBV18 and TRBJ1-1; D is ambiguous. This CDR3 spans 12 amino acids. The germline CDR1 and CDR2 sequences are KGHSH and LQKENI. V lost 2 bases and J 8 bases, leaving 9 bases between the germline ends. For the CDR3, the DNA is TGTGCCAGCTCACCAGGCATCGGGGAAGCTTTCTTT. This sequence encodes CASSPGIGEAFF.

This rearrangement joins TRBV20-1 to TRBJ2-5; unclear D gene. Germline V gives CDR1 DFQATT, CDR2 SNEGSKA (reference sequence). The ends were cut back, 5 bases at V and 5 bases at J, with 3 bases in the middle. The CDR3 consists of 9 residues. CDR3 DNA: TGCAGTGCTGGGGAGACCCAGTACTTC. Translation gives CSAGETQYF.

V is TRBV7-2 and J is TRBJ1-2; 12 nucleotides agree with TRBD1. The V segment lost 4 bases and the J segment 6 bases; nucleotides outside the gene matches: 9. Germline loops: CDR1 SGHTA, CDR2 FQGNSA. The CDR3 runs 16 residues. CDR3 sequence (DNA): TGTGCCAGCAGCTCCTCTGGGGGGACAGGGGGCCATGGCTACACCTTC. Amino acids: CASSSSGGTGGHGYTF.

The rearrangement joins TRBV18 to TRBJ2-7; 7 bases map to TRBD1. This CDR3 has 13 amino acids. Germline assignment: CDR1 KGHSH and CDR2 LQKENI. V gave up 6 bases and J gave up 3 bases; unmatched junction bases: 5. The CDR3 here is CASSPGQNYEQYF. The CDR3 nucleotides read TGTGCCAGCTCCCCGGGACAGAACTACGAGCAGTACTTC.